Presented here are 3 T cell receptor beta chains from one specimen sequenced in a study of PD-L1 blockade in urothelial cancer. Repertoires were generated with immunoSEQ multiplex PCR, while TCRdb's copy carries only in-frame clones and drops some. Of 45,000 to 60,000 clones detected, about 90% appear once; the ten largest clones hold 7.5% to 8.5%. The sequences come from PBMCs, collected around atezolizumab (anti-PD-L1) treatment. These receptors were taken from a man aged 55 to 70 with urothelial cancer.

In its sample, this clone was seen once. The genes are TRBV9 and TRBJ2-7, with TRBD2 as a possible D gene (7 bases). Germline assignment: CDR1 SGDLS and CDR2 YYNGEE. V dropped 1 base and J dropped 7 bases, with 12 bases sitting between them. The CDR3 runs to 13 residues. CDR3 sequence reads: CASSVRRGGEQYF. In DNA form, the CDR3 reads TGTGCCAGCAGCGTAAGAAGGGGGGGTGAGCAGTACTTC.

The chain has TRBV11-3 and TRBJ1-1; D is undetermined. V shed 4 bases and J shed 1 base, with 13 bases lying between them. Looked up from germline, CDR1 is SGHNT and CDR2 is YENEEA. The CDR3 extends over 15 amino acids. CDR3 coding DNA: TGTGCCAGCAGCTCCGCAACGAGAGGGAACACTGAAGCTTTCTTT. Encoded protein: CASSSATRGNTEAFF.

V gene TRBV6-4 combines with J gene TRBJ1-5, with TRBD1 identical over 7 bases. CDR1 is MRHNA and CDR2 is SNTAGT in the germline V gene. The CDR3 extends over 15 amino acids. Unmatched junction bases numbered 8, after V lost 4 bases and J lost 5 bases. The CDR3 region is CASSGRDSRYQPQHF. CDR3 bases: TGTGCCAGCAGTGGCCGGGACAGCCGTTATCAGCCCCAGCATTTT.